The next 26 T cell receptor beta chains were all read from a single sample in a study of vaccination effects on CD4 cells after COVID-19. The antigens these receptors bind are not known. Before any sequencing was done, the ViraFEST assay used viral peptide pools to expand antigen-specific CD4+ T cells. Researchers isolated CD4+ T cells once roughly ten days of culture had elapsed. The vaccine recipients had no prior SARS-CoV-2 infection, with negative nucleocapsid antibodies. The table came from immunoSEQ multiplex PCR; TCRdb's copy has only in-frame clones and leaves some out. Here the sample spans 65,000 to 90,000 clones, 65% to 80% being singletons. Sample: CD4+ T cells from PBMCs cultured with HCoV-NL63 spike peptides, taken before COVID-19 vaccination. The receptors derive from a human donor who received a COVID-19 vaccine.

The V and J genes are TRBV5-1 and TRBJ2-3; D remains ambiguous. This CDR3 is 15 amino acids long. V lost 0 bases to trimming and J lost 0 bases, with 8 bases between them. Per the germline V gene, CDR1 is SGHRS and CDR2 is YFSETQ. As DNA, the CDR3 is TGCGCCAGCAGCTTGGTCGGGTCGAGCACAGATACGCAGTATTTT. It yields the protein CASSLVGSSTDTQYF.

This clone was counted a few times. The chain carries TRBV19 and TRBJ1-6, with D unresolved. V was trimmed by 8 bases and J by 8 bases, leaving 13 bases between them. This CDR3 contains 13 residues. The germline CDR1 and CDR2 sequences are LNHDA and SQIVND (reference sequence). CDR3 in DNA: TGTGCCAGTGGACGGGTCCTAGATTCACCCCTCCACTTT. Translated: CASGRVLDSPLHF.

This clone was found a few times. The chain employs TRBV7-2 and TRBJ1-1; D perhaps matches TRBD1 (6 bases). CDR1 and CDR2 (germline): SGHTA, FQGNSA. V lost 2 bases to trimming and J lost 3 bases, with 10 bases between them. This CDR3 has 14 residues. As DNA, the CDR3 is TGTGCCAGCAGCTTACACAGGGCGGACACTGAAGCTTTCTTT. Encoded protein: CASSLHRADTEAFF.

V gene TRBV7-3 combines with J gene TRBJ1-5; tentatively, D is TRBD1 (6 bases). Germline V gene sequence: CDR1 SGHTA, CDR2 FQGTGA. This CDR3 spans 13 amino acids. V gave up 9 bases and J gave up 0 bases, with 9 bases separating them. The CDR3 protein is CARGAYSNQPQHF. CDR3 DNA sequence: TGTGCCAGGGGGGCTTATAGCAATCAGCCCCAGCATTTT.

V gene TRBV2 combines with J gene TRBJ2-5; D is unresolved. Germline V gene lookup returns CDR1 SNHLY and CDR2 FYNNEI. V was clipped by 4 bases and J by 7 bases, with 13 bases between them. The CDR3 runs 13 residues. The chain's CDR3 is CASSGSLVGTQYF. The CDR3 DNA follows: TGTGCCAGCAGTGGTTCCCTGGTAGGGACCCAGTACTTC.

The V gene is TRBV18, the J gene TRBJ2-3, with D perhaps TRBD1 (6 bases). Between the trimmed V and J ends, which lost 2 bases and 4 bases, there was a span of 13 bases. CDR3 length equals 15 residues. CDR1 is KGHSH and CDR2 is LQKENI in the germline V gene. The CDR3 nucleotides read TGTGCCAGCTCACCATCCCGGACAGATCCAGATACGCAGTATTTT. Its protein is CASSPSRTDPDTQYF.

V is TRBV6-2 or TRBV6-3 and J is TRBJ2-7; no firm D call. Germline assignment: CDR1 MNHEY and CDR2 SVGEGT. With 4 bases removed from V and 2 bases from J, the gap between germline ends came to 12 bases. The length of the CDR3 is 14 residues. CDR3 in amino acids: CASSLGLGPYEQYV. CDR3 coding DNA: TGTGCCAGCAGTTTGGGTTTGGGCCCCTACGAGCAGTACGTC.

The rearrangement joins TRBV9 to TRBJ1-4, with D possibly matching TRBD1 (6 bases). With 3 bases removed from V and 3 bases from J, the gap between germline ends came to 15 bases. The CDR3 has 16 residues. Per the germline V gene, CDR1 is SGDLS and CDR2 is YYNGEE. CDR3 nucleotide sequence: TGTGCCAGCAGCGGTACAGGGAACCAGGCTAATGAAAAACTGTTTTTT. It is translated as CASSGTGNQANEKLFF.

The gene calls are TRBV5-4 and TRBJ2-3; D not certain. Germline CDR1 and CDR2: SGHNT and YYREEE (reference sequence). Trimming shortened V by 0 bases and J by 5 bases, and 7 bases separated the two germline ends. CDR3 length: 13 residues. The CDR3 sequence: CASSLDRGDTQYF. CDR3 DNA: TGTGCCAGCAGCTTGGATAGAGGAGATACGCAGTATTTT.

The gene calls are TRBV24-1 and TRBJ2-2; TRBD2 matches 7 bases. V dropped 3 bases and J dropped 1; count of bases not matched to a gene: 4. Germline V lookup: CDR1 KGHDR, CDR2 SFDVKD. The CDR3 contains 16 residues. The DNA of the CDR3 is TGTGCCACCAGTGATCCCGGGGGGAAGAACACCGGGGAGCTGTTTTTT. Translation: CATSDPGGKNTGELFF.

This clone turned up a few times. V gene TRBV7-2 combines with J gene TRBJ2-1; either TRBD1 or TRBD2 may fit D (5 bases each). Germline V gene sequence: CDR1 SGHTA, CDR2 FQGNSA. The CDR3 spans 14 residues. The germline V and J ends were trimmed by 2 bases and 4 bases, with 9 bases remaining between them. CDR3 sequence reads: CASSLLGVYNEQFF. DNA for the CDR3: TGTGCCAGCAGCTTACTGGGGGTTTACAATGAGCAGTTCTTC.

The rearrangement links TRBV5-1 to TRBJ1-6; D is uncertain. The CDR3 extends over 16 amino acids. Germline V lookup: CDR1 SGHRS, CDR2 YFSETQ. V was clipped by 4 bases and J by 9 bases, with 20 bases between them. CDR3 DNA: TGCGCCAGCAGCCTGGGCCTTCCGCCCGAAGGTTCACCCCTCCACTTT. Protein: CASSLGLPPEGSPLHF.

The chain uses TRBV6-5 and TRBJ2-7; 9 bases align to TRBD1. This CDR3 spans 15 amino acids. Unmatched junction bases numbered 6, after V lost 6 bases and J lost 0 bases. CDR1 is MNHEY, CDR2 SVGAGI, per germline. In nucleotides, the CDR3 is TGTGCCAGCAGATTGACAGGGGGTAGCTCCTACGAGCAGTACGTC. It yields the protein CASRLTGGSSYEQYV.

This chain uses TRBV28 with TRBJ1-1, with D uncertain. Trimming pared 2 bases from V and 5 bases from J, leaving 3 bases between. Germline loops: CDR1 MDHEN, CDR2 SYDVKM. CDR3 length equals 11 residues. The CDR3 sequence: CASSLITEAFF. The CDR3 coding sequence is TGTGCCAGCAGTTTAATTACTGAAGCTTTCTTT.

The chain employs TRBV11-3 and TRBJ1-1; D gene uncertain. CDR1 is SGHNT and CDR2 is YENEEA in the germline V gene. Trimming pared 6 bases from V and 1 base from J, leaving 9 bases between. CDR3 length: 13 amino acids. CDR3 sequence: CASRKDPNTEAFF. The CDR3 nucleotides read TGTGCCAGCAGGAAAGATCCGAACACTGAAGCTTTCTTT.

The rearrangement uses TRBV6-5 and TRBJ2-1, with 8 bases that match TRBD1. The CDR3 length is 15 residues. CDR1 and CDR2 (germline): MNHEY, SVGAGI. With V trimmed by 6 bases and J by 7 bases, 11 bases remained unmatched. The CDR3 DNA reads TGTGCCAGCAGATTCGGACAGGGTTTCACGAATGAGCAGTTCTTC. Protein product: CASRFGQGFTNEQFF.

This chain connects TRBV5-1 to TRBJ2-2; TRBD1 matches at 7 bases. The CDR3 sequence is 15 residues long. From germline, CDR1 is SGHRS and CDR2 YFSETQ. J gave up 2 bases and V 6 bases, and 7 bases lay outside the gene matches. CDR3 DNA: TGCGCCAGCATACCGGGACAGCCAAACACCGGGGAGCTGTTTTTT. The encoded protein is CASIPGQPNTGELFF.

The table lists this clone with a few counts. This chain links TRBV5-4 with TRBJ1-2; 9 bases fit TRBD1. This CDR3 is built from 14 residues. Germline CDR1 SGHNT, CDR2 YYREEE (reference sequence). Trimming at V came to 0 bases and at J to 8 bases, leaving 5 bases not matched to a gene. CDR3 in DNA: TGTGCCAGCAGCTTGGGGGGAACAGGGGGCGGCTACACCTTC. It specifies CASSLGGTGGGYTF. Variable domain in full (rest from reference TRBV5-4 and TRBJ1-2): ETGVTQSPTHLIKTRGQQVTLRCSSQSGHNTVSWYQQALGQGPQFIFQYYREEENGRGNFPPRFSGLQFPNYSSELNVNALELDDSALYLCASSLGGTGGGYTFGSGTRLTVV.

This clone was counted a single time. CDR3 residues: CARREVSRICYGYTF. The CDR3 DNA reads as TGTGCCAGAAGAGAAGTGAGTAGGATATGCTATGGCTACACCTTC. V is TRBV7-5 and J is TRBJ1-2. TRBV7-5 is classified as a pseudogene. This CDR3 has 15 residues.

The V call is TRBV18, the J call TRBJ1-4; 12 nucleotides align to TRBD1. This CDR3 comprises 19 residues. The junction had 15 bases not matched to a gene; V was cut back by 3 bases and J by 7 bases. Germline V CDR1 and CDR2: KGHSH, LQKENI. The CDR3 region is CASSPGGTGGAVLSEKLFF. DNA for the CDR3: TGTGCCAGCTCACCCGGCGGGACAGGGGGCGCGGTACTAAGTGAAAAACTGTTTTTT.

The rearrangement joins TRBV9 to TRBJ1-4, with D maybe TRBD1 (6 bases). Germline V gene lookup returns CDR1 SGDLS and CDR2 YYNGEE. The V end was cut by 6 bases, the J end by 0 bases, with 9 bases between. This CDR3 region has 14 residues. CDR3 sequence reads: CASTRTATNEKLFF. The DNA for the CDR3 is TGTGCCAGCACCCGGACAGCAACTAATGAAAAACTGTTTTTT.

The V gene is TRBV6-2 or TRBV6-3, the J gene TRBJ1-5; D gene ambiguous. Germline CDR1 reads MNHEY; CDR2 reads SVGEGT. Trimming shortened V by 2 bases and J by 0 bases, and 5 bases separated the two germline ends. The length of the CDR3 is 14 residues. The CDR3 DNA reads as TGTGCCAGCAGTTACGGGTATAGCAATCAGCCCCAGCATTTT. Translated, it gives CASSYGYSNQPQHF.

This clone has just a few counts. The gene calls are TRBV15 and TRBJ1-5; 8 bases agree with TRBD1. Unmatched junction bases numbered 10, after V lost 5 bases and J lost 4 bases. Germline CDR1 and CDR2: LNHNV and YYDKDF (reference sequence). This CDR3 has 16 amino acids. In DNA form, the CDR3 reads TGTGCCACCAGCCCTAGGGCGACAGGGGATAATCAGCCCCAGCATTTT. Encoded protein: CATSPRATGDNQPQHF.

This clone was observed a handful of times. This chain uses TRBV5-4 with TRBJ1-5; a possible D gene is TRBD1 (5 bases). This CDR3 region has 15 residues. The V gene's germline CDR1 is SGHNT and CDR2 YYREEE (reference sequence). V was pared by 0 bases and J by 0 bases, with 7 bases between. The CDR3 sequence: CASSLAGNSNQPQHF. The CDR3 DNA sequence: TGTGCCAGCAGCTTGGCAGGGAATAGCAATCAGCCCCAGCATTTT.

The V gene is TRBV5-6, the J gene TRBJ1-1; TRBD1 aligns across 7 bases. Trimming took 2 bases from V and 4 from J; bases not matched to a gene: 5. CDR1 and CDR2 from the germline V gene are SGHDT and YYEEEE. The CDR3 is made up of 14 amino acids. CDR3 in amino acids: CASSFQGVRTEAFF. In nucleotides, the CDR3 is TGTGCCAGCAGCTTTCAGGGGGTCCGCACTGAAGCTTTCTTT.

This clone has more than one count but fewer than ten. The chain is built from TRBV18 and TRBJ2-7; 9 bases line up with TRBD1. The CDR3 sequence is 14 residues long. Germline values: CDR1 KGHSH, CDR2 LQKENI. With V trimmed by 3 bases and J by 2 bases, 2 bases remained unmatched. CDR3 sequence: CASSPGTGPYEQYV. The CDR3 DNA follows: TGTGCCAGCTCACCGGGGACAGGGCCCTACGAGCAGTACGTC.